A selection of T cell receptor beta chains follows, all from one sample in a study of regulatory T cells in long-lasting Graves disease. TCRdb processed the multiplex PCR reads anew with MiXCR; each CDR3 protein has one entry. The sample has 350,000 to 500,000 distinct CDR3 sequences; about 15% are singletons. The same data also went into a second study, on T cells in Graves' hyperthyroidism and ophthalmopathy.

Sequencing was performed on peripheral blood mononuclear cells (PBMCs), taken at new diagnosis, from a patient treated with antithyroid drugs. The receptors shown here come from a woman aged 45 to 65 with Graves disease. Both conserved end residues are part of each CDR3. A D gene is named only where the DNA matches it firmly. Expanded clones get a size class; other rows say once, few or many, or leave the size out.

D,size,V,J,DNA,CDR3
-,many,TRBV7-9,TRBJ1-1,TGTGCCAGCAGCTTAGTGGGCTTGGGCGGCACTGAAGCTTTCTTT,CASSLVGLGGTEAFF
-,many,TRBV5-6,TRBJ2-7,TGTGCCAGCAGCTTGGGCATCGCGGGTACGAGCGAGCAGTACTTC,CASSLGIAGTSEQYF
TRBD1,-,TRBV6-5,TRBJ1-6,TGTGCCAGCAGTTACCGGGACAGAAATTCACCCCTCCACTTT,CASSYRDRNSPLHF
-,-,TRBV6-2/TRBV6-3,TRBJ2-7,TGTGCCAGCAGGGATGGGGGGACCTACGAGCAGTACTTC,CASRDGGTYEQYF
-,many,TRBV30,TRBJ2-1,TGTGCCTGGAGTGTTGAGGGGGATGAGCAGTTCTTC,CAWSVEGDEQFF
-,few,TRBV4-2,TRBJ2-7,TGTGCCAGCAGCCAAGAATACAGGGCTGACCCTTTCTACGAGCAGTACTTC,CASSQEYRADPFYEQYF
-,many,TRBV5-1,TRBJ1-1,TGCGCCAGCAGCTTAGGAGGGTCGGGGGAAGCTTTCTTT,CASSLGGSGEAFF
TRBD2,many,TRBV5-6,TRBJ2-1,TGTGCCAGCAGCGCGCCGGGACTAGCGGTCAATGAGCAGTTCTTC,CASSAPGLAVNEQFF
-,many,TRBV2,TRBJ2-3,TGTGCCAGCAGTCCCAGGCGAGATACGCAGTATTTT,CASSPRRDTQYF
-,-,TRBV6-9,TRBJ1-5,TGTGCCAGCAGTTACGGCAGGGGTCAAAATCAGCCCCGGCATTTT,CASSYGRGQNQPRHF
TRBD2,many,TRBV11-2,TRBJ2-2,TGTGCCAGCACCCAAGGACTAGCGGGAGCAGACACCGGGGAGCTGTTTTTT,CASTQGLAGADTGELFF
TRBD2,-,TRBV6-2/TRBV6-3,TRBJ2-1,TGTGCCAGCAGTTACGGACATAGCGGGAGGTCCTACAATGAGCAGTTCTTC,CASSYGHSGRSYNEQFF